These T cell receptor beta chains were read from a single sample in a study of T cell repertoires in cytomegalovirus infection. TCRdb re-called the reads through MiXCR, storing one row per CDR3 protein. Here the sample spans under 200,000 distinct CDR3 sequences, roughly 9% being singletons. The sample taken for sequencing was PBMCs. These receptors were taken from a human donor in good health (CMV status not recorded). Some clones in this sample may be carry-over from other donors' samples. The CDR3 runs from the conserved cysteine through the conserved F or W. A D gene is named only where the DNA matches it firmly. Size is omitted from some rows. Given values are once, few, many or a class for expanded clones.

J gene | V gene | clone size | D gene | CDR3 DNA | CDR3 protein
TRBJ1-5 | TRBV12-3/TRBV12-4 | few | . | TGTGCCAGCAGTTTAGCGGGGGCTAACAATCAGCCCCAGCATTTT | CASSLAGANNQPQHF
TRBJ2-7 | TRBV6-2/TRBV6-3 | few | . | TGTGCCAGCAGTAGGACCCAAGGACCCGAGCAGTACTTC | CASSRTQGPEQYF
TRBJ2-5 | TRBV5-4 | many | . | TGTGCCAGCAGCTTGGTGGGGGGTCGGAAGACCCAGTACTTC | CASSLVGGRKTQYF
TRBJ2-2 | TRBV28 | many | . | TGTGCCAGCACCGCGGGGGCCAGAGGGGAGCTGTTTTTT | CASTAGARGELFF
TRBJ1-5 | TRBV2 | . | . | TGTGCCAGCAGTACGGAATACTATAGCAATCAGCCCCAGCATTTT | CASSTEYYSNQPQHF
TRBJ1-4 | TRBV13 | many | . | TGTGCCAGCAGCACACGGGCTACAACTAATGAAAAACTGTTTTTT | CASSTRATTNEKLFF
TRBJ2-2 | TRBV7-6 | many | TRBD2 | TGTGCCAGCAGCCCTAGCGGGGGGGCCACCGGGGAGCTGTTTTTT | CASSPSGGATGELFF
TRBJ1-1 | TRBV2 | . | TRBD1 | TGTGCCAGCAGTGCGGTCAGGGGGCAGGGTACTGAAGCTTTCTTT | CASSAVRGQGTEAFF
TRBJ2-4 | TRBV20-1 | many | . | TGCAGTGCTAGAGATCCGAATAAAAACATTCAGTACTTC | CSARDPNKNIQYF
TRBJ2-1 | TRBV11-2 | . | TRBD2 | TGTGCCAGCAGCCCGCTAGCGGGAGGCCGTTTTGAGCAGTTCTTC | CASSPLAGGRFEQFF
TRBJ1-1 | TRBV7-2 | many | . | TGTGCCAGCAGCTGGGGTGCGGCGAACACTGAAGCTTTCTTT | CASSWGAANTEAFF
TRBJ2-3 | TRBV7-9 | many | . | TGTGCCAGCAGCTCTACCGGCGGGGACAATACGCAGTATTTT | CASSSTGGDNTQYF
TRBJ2-7 | TRBV5-1 | few | TRBD1 | TGCGCCAGCAGCCCCACGACAGGGAACTACGAGCAGTACTTC | CASSPTTGNYEQYF
TRBJ2-7 | TRBV5-6 | many | . | TGTGCCAGCAGCGAGGCAGCTAGAGAGCAGTACTTC | CASSEAAREQYF
TRBJ1-4 | TRBV14 | few | TRBD1 | TGTGCCAGCAGCCAGCACAGGGGGCCCGGTGAAAAACTGTTTTTT | CASSQHRGPGEKLFF
TRBJ1-2 | TRBV7-2 | many | TRBD1 | TGTGCCAGCAGCCACCCGGGACAGGACCTTTTAGGCTACACCTTC | CASSHPGQDLLGYTF
TRBJ1-2 | TRBV7-6 | many | . | TGTGCCAGCAGCTTCGCCGACAGCACACCTAACTATGGCTACACCTTC | CASSFADSTPNYGYTF
TRBJ1-3 | TRBV7-2 | . | TRBD1 | TGTGCCAGCAGCTTAGGACAGGGGGACACCATATATTTT | CASSLGQGDTIYF
TRBJ2-1 | TRBV6-2/TRBV6-3 | few | TRBD2 | TGTGCCAGCAGTTACCCAGGACTAGCGGGAGTCCATGAGCAGTTCTTC | CASSYPGLAGVHEQFF
TRBJ1-1 | TRBV29-1 | few | . | TGCAGCGTTGTAAGGGGCACTGAAGCTTTCTTT | CSVVRGTEAFF
TRBJ2-5 | TRBV18 | many | . | TGTGCCAGCAGTCCCCAAGAGACCCAGTACTTC | CASSPQETQYF
TRBJ1-2 | TRBV7-2 | many | TRBD1 | TGTGCCAGCAGCGACCGGACAGGGCTTAACTATGGCTACACCTTC | CASSDRTGLNYGYTF